This paragraph reports one TCR beta chain. The antigen is not known. This sample stems from a study of vaccination effects on CD4 cells after COVID-19. This CDR3 is built from 13 residues. Germline values: CDR1 MNHEY, CDR2 SVGEGT. Trimming took off 4 bases at V and 6 bases at J, with 13 bases between the two ends. Pools of viral peptides were used by the ViraFEST assay to expand antigen-specific CD4+ T cells ahead of sequencing. Following culture for more than 9 days, CD4+ T cells were isolated. BNT162b2 vaccine or mRNA-1273 vaccine was given to participants in two doses. Sequenced by immunoSEQ multiplex PCR; TCRdb stores in-frame clones only, minus some. This repertoire shows about 66,000 clones, approximately 76% found once; its top ten account for about 0.91%.

The starting material was CD4+ T cells from PBMCs cultured with HCoV-OC43 spike peptides, obtained after COVID-19 vaccination. Indicated subset: HCoV-OC43 spike overlapping peptide pool stimulation. This clonotype was obtained from a human donor who received a COVID-19 vaccine. The chain joins TRBV6-2 or TRBV6-3 to TRBJ2-7, with a weak D call TRBD1 (5 bases). The CDR3 DNA follows: TGTGCCAGCAGTTTCACCTCTAGGGGCGAGCAGTACGTC. It is translated as CASSFTSRGEQYV.